Below, 25 T cell receptor beta chains from the same sample are listed, as sequenced in a study of blood T cell repertoires in COVID-19 (dated by TCRdb to 2018 to 2021). The receptor library was made with the immunoSEQ multiplex PCR assay. TCRdb provides this immuneACCESS table in a form limited to in-frame rearrangements. Some clones are lacking; in checked studies, under half of them reflect an unresolved V gene, and why the rest are absent is not known. This sample gives 450,000 or so clones in total; 85% to 90% of them show up just once. 0.8% to 1% of the sample rests with the top ten. Sample: peripheral blood. The receptors derive from a man in his late teens or twenties with COVID-19, enrolled during active disease.

The J gene is TRBJ2-7, the V gene TRBV5-1; D ambiguous. The V gene's germline CDR1 is SGHRS and CDR2 YFSETQ. The CDR3 loop spans 13 amino acids. V was shortened by 1 base and J by 2 bases, with 7 bases between the two germline ends. DNA of the CDR3: TGCGCCAGCAGCTTGACTGCCACCTACGAGCAGTACTTC. Protein sequence: CASSLTATYEQYF.

The V call is TRBV5-1, the J call TRBJ2-1; D remains ambiguous. This CDR3 contains 15 residues. Germline loops: CDR1 SGHRS, CDR2 YFSETQ. Deletions cut 2 bases from V and 4 bases from J, with 13 bases between. The CDR3 loop reads CASSFRAPLYNEQFF. In DNA form, the CDR3 reads TGCGCCAGCAGCTTCCGAGCCCCCTTATACAATGAGCAGTTCTTC.

The chain links TRBV25-1 to TRBJ2-3; 8 bases map to TRBD2. This CDR3 has 16 amino acids. V was clipped by 2 bases and J by 1 base; unmatched bases: 5. From germline, CDR1 is MGHDK and CDR2 SYGVNS. This CDR3 is CASSEVAGIGTDTQYF. CDR3 DNA sequence: TGTGCCAGCAGTGAAGTAGCGGGGATCGGCACAGATACGCAGTATTTT.

V is TRBV18 and J is TRBJ2-3, with TRBD2 matching over 10 bases. The CDR3 consists of 14 residues. The germline V gene encodes CDR1 KGHSH and CDR2 LQKENI. Trimming at V came to 3 bases and at J to 8 bases, leaving 5 bases not matched to a gene. For the CDR3, the DNA is TGTGCCAGCTCACCGGCTAGCGGGAGTGGTACGCAGTATTTT. Encoded protein: CASSPASGSGTQYF.

This chain uses TRBV15 with TRBJ1-2, with 9 positions matching TRBD1. Trimming cost V 0 bases and J 0 bases; bases outside gene matches: 5. CDR1 and CDR2 from the germline V gene are LNHNV and YYDKDF (reference sequence). The CDR3 is 17 residues long. The CDR3 spells CATSRDQRTGANYGYTF. The CDR3 DNA reads TGTGCCACCAGCAGAGATCAGAGGACAGGGGCTAACTATGGCTACACCTTC. The full variable domain, with the rest looked up from reference TRBV15 and TRBJ1-2, is DAMVIQNPRYQVTQFGKPVTLSCSQTLNHNVMYWYQQKSSQAPKLLFHYYDKDFNNEADTPDNFQSRRPNTSFCFLDIRSPGLGDTAMYLCATSRDQRTGANYGYTFGSGTRLTVV.

The table lists this clone with a count of one. The V gene is TRBV4-1, the J gene TRBJ2-3; tentative D call: TRBD2 (5 bases). Per germline, CDR1 MGHRA and CDR2 YSYEKL. With 1 base removed from V and 2 bases from J, the gap between germline ends came to 7 bases. CDR3 length equals 14 residues. In DNA form, the CDR3 reads TGCGCCAGCAGCCAAGCACTAGTCACAGATACGCAGTATTTT. Amino acids: CASSQALVTDTQYF.

Of note for this clone: The same CDR3 can be traced to other DNA sequences in this sample. V and J are TRBV5-4 and TRBJ2-1; D gene ambiguous. V was trimmed by 0 bases and J by 4 bases, leaving 8 bases between them. This CDR3 region has 14 residues. Per germline, CDR1 SGHNT and CDR2 YYREEE (reference sequence). The CDR3 is CASSLEQLYNEQFF. The CDR3 nucleotides are TGTGCCAGCAGCTTGGAACAGCTTTACAATGAGCAGTTCTTC.

The rearrangement uses TRBV5-1 and TRBJ1-1, with 7 nucleotides matching TRBD1. CDR1 is SGHRS, CDR2 YFSETQ, per germline. With V trimmed by 4 bases and J by 3 bases, 9 bases remained unmatched. This CDR3 is built from 15 residues. CDR3 amino acids: CASSRRQGLDTEAFF. The CDR3 DNA reads TGCGCCAGCAGCCGCAGACAGGGTTTGGACACTGAAGCTTTCTTT.

The chain uses TRBV10-2 and TRBJ2-3; 7 bases map to TRBD2. The germline CDR1 and CDR2 sequences are WSHSY and SAAADI. This CDR3 contains 14 residues. Trimming removed 4 bases from V and 1 base from J; junction bases left unmatched: 2. The CDR3 bases are TGCGCCAGCAGTGCCCTAGCGGGCACAGATACGCAGTATTTT. This encodes CASSALAGTDTQYF.

The table lists this clone with a count of one. The genes are TRBV6-5 and TRBJ2-2, with D maybe TRBD2 (5 bases). The V end was cut by 7 bases, the J end by 4 bases, with 13 bases between. The length of the CDR3 is 14 residues. Germline V gives CDR1 MNHEY, CDR2 SVGAGI. DNA for the CDR3: TGTGCCAGCACCGACTACCCTTTCACCGGGGAGCTGTTTTTT. Translating it yields CASTDYPFTGELFF.

The V call is TRBV7-2, the J call TRBJ1-1, with D tentatively TRBD1 (5 bases). Trimming left V 2 bases short and J 1 base short, with 14 bases between. The CDR3 is made up of 16 amino acids. CDR1 and CDR2 (germline): SGHTA, FQGNSA. CDR3 protein: CASSLLAGWENTEAFF. CDR3 in DNA: TGTGCCAGCAGCTTATTGGCAGGGTGGGAGAACACTGAAGCTTTCTTT.

V is TRBV7-2 and J is TRBJ2-5; D remains unclear. V was trimmed by 1 base and J by 2 bases, leaving 8 bases between them. Germline V gene sequence: CDR1 SGHTA, CDR2 FQGNSA. This CDR3 has 14 residues. The CDR3 DNA is TGTGCCAGCAGCTTAGTAGAGGATCAAGAGACCCAGTACTTC. Its translation is CASSLVEDQETQYF.

As regards this clone: Other DNA sequences of this sample code for an identical CDR3. The V gene is TRBV10-3, the J gene TRBJ2-7; 10 nucleotides line up with TRBD1. The V gene's germline CDR1 is ENHRY and CDR2 SYGVKD. This CDR3 has 14 residues. V was clipped by 2 bases and J by 2 bases; unmatched bases: 0. As DNA, the CDR3 is TGTGCCATCAGTGAGGGGACAGGGGCCTACGAGCAGTACTTC. Translating it yields CAISEGTGAYEQYF.

The rearrangement joins TRBV5-4 to TRBJ2-5; the match to TRBD1 covers 9 bases. V trimming: 1 base; J trimming: 9 bases; junction bases outside the gene matches: 16. The CDR3 is 17 amino acids. Germline assignment: CDR1 SGHNT and CDR2 YYREEE (reference sequence). The CDR3 here is CASSLSPGTGGLASQYF. CDR3 nucleotides: TGTGCCAGCAGCTTGTCCCCGGGCACAGGGGGCCTAGCGTCCCAGTACTTC.

V usage is TRBV6-6 and J usage is TRBJ2-7, with 7 positions matching TRBD1. This CDR3 has 13 amino acids. J gave up 6 bases and V 4 bases, and 6 bases lay outside the gene matches. Germline V gene lookup returns CDR1 MNHNY and CDR2 SVGAGI (reference sequence). The CDR3 region is CASSSDRAPEQYF. CDR3 DNA: TGTGCCAGCAGTTCAGACAGGGCCCCCGAGCAGTACTTC.

This clone has only one observation. The chain combines TRBV5-4 with TRBJ1-2; D is possibly TRBD1 (5 bases). Trimming shortened V by 0 bases and J by 3 bases, and 9 bases separated the two germline ends. This CDR3 spans 14 amino acids. Germline-derived CDR1 and CDR2 are SGHNT and YYREEE (reference sequence). The CDR3 sequence: CASSLGGQHYGYTF. CDR3 bases: TGTGCCAGCAGCTTGGGTGGACAACACTATGGCTACACCTTC. The full variable domain, rest sourced from reference TRBV5-4 and TRBJ1-2, is ETGVTQSPTHLIKTRGQQVTLRCSSQSGHNTVSWYQQALGQGPQFIFQYYREEENGRGNFPPRFSGLQFPNYSSELNVNALELDDSALYLCASSLGGQHYGYTFGSGTRLTVV.

The chain joins TRBV7-2 to TRBJ2-1, with 10 bases aligning to TRBD2. This CDR3 comprises 14 residues. The junction had 10 bases not matched to a gene; V was cut back by 1 base and J by 16 bases. Germline values: CDR1 SGHTA, CDR2 FQGNSA. The CDR3 DNA follows: TGTGCCAGCAGCTTAGATGGGCTAGCGGGGGTAGTATTCTTC. Its translation is CASSLDGLAGVVFF.

This sequence joins TRBV10-1 and TRBJ2-2; no reliable D call. Germline V gene lookup returns CDR1 WNHNN and CDR2 SYGVQD (reference sequence). The CDR3 is made up of 12 amino acids. Trimming cost V 2 bases and J 6 bases, with 4 bases left between them. The CDR3 DNA reads TGCGCCAGCAGTGAGAGCCCCGGGGAGCTGTTTTTT. Translating it yields CASSESPGELFF.

This chain uses TRBV19 with TRBJ1-5; no firm D call. V was clipped by 0 bases and J by 2 bases, with 8 bases between them. Germline CDR1 is LNHDA and CDR2 is SQIVND (reference sequence). The CDR3 is 15 residues long. The CDR3 region is CASSIDRGGNQPQHF. The DNA of the CDR3 is TGTGCCAGTAGTATAGATCGCGGGGGCAATCAGCCCCAGCATTTT.

This rearrangement joins TRBV12-3 or TRBV12-4 to TRBJ1-2, with D possibly matching TRBD1 (6 bases). Trimming removed 5 bases from V and 2 bases from J, with 9 bases in between. The CDR3 totals 13 residues. The CDR3 DNA reads TGTGCCAGCAGTCAGGACAGCAACTATGGCTACACCTTC. It encodes CASSQDSNYGYTF.

The table lists this clone with a count of one. The chain employs TRBV6-5 and TRBJ2-1; TRBD1 matches 7 bases. The junction had 9 bases not matched to a gene; V was cut back by 5 bases and J by 5 bases. This CDR3 has 15 amino acids. Germline assignment: CDR1 MNHEY and CDR2 SVGAGI. CDR3 amino acids: CASSPYGTVNNEQFF. In nucleotides, the CDR3 is TGTGCCAGCAGTCCATACGGGACAGTAAACAATGAGCAGTTCTTC.

The chain combines TRBV5-8 with TRBJ2-1; TRBD2 agrees at 9 bases. V gave up 4 bases and J gave up 9 bases; unmatched junction bases: 17. Germline-derived CDR1 and CDR2 are SGHTS and YDEGEE. The CDR3 length is 17 residues. In DNA, the CDR3 is TGTGCCAGCAGCCTAACTGAGTGGGCTAGCGGGACTGGTGAGCAGTTCTTC. Protein sequence: CASSLTEWASGTGEQFF.

The V call is TRBV11-3, the J call TRBJ2-5; tentatively, D is TRBD2 (5 bases). CDR1 is SGHNT and CDR2 is YENEEA in the germline V gene. There are 14 residues in the CDR3. Trimming shortened V by 5 bases and J by 1 base, and 11 bases separated the two germline ends. CDR3 in DNA: TGTGCCAGCAGCGTCTTTGAGGGCCAAGAGACCCAGTACTTC. Translated, it gives CASSVFEGQETQYF. Using reference TRBV11-3 and TRBJ2-5 for the parts outside the CDR3, the full variable domain is EAGVVQSPRYKIIEKKQPVAFWCNPISGHNTLYWYLQNLGQGPELLIRYENEEAVDDSQLPKDRFSAERLKGVDSTLKIQPAELGDSAVYLCASSVFEGQETQYFGPGTRLLVL.

This chain connects TRBV9 to TRBJ2-7; 12 positions match TRBD2. This CDR3 has 14 residues. Germline CDR1 SGDLS, CDR2 YYNGEE. The V and J ends lost 3 bases and 2 bases, in that order; junction bases with no gene match: 0. CDR3 sequence: CASSASGRAYEQYF. CDR3 sequence (DNA): TGTGCCAGCAGCGCTAGCGGGAGGGCCTACGAGCAGTACTTC.

The V gene is TRBV19, the J gene TRBJ2-7, with D possibly being TRBD1 (5 bases). CDR3 length: 12 amino acids. Germline CDR1 and CDR2: LNHDA and SQIVND (reference sequence). V lost 5 bases to trimming and J lost 3 bases, with 8 bases between them. CDR3 sequence (DNA): TGTGCCAGTAGTGCAGGGATCTACGAGCAGTACTTC. As protein: CASSAGIYEQYF.